The clone carrying this TCR beta chain was seen only once. The data are from a study of blood T cell repertoires in COVID-19. CDR3 size: 15 residues. V was trimmed by 3 bases and J by 6 bases, leaving 14 bases between them. Germline V gene data show CDR1 as SGHTA and CDR2 as FQGNSA. The protocol was immunoSEQ multiplex PCR, while the TCRdb copy is restricted to in-frame clones and leaves out a portion. The table has 200,000 to 250,000 clones, about 81% seen once. The chain couples TRBV7-2 to TRBJ2-2, with D perhaps TRBD2 (6 bases). The sequenced sample consisted of PBMCs or T cells enriched from blood (not recorded which). This clonotype originated in a man aged 40-49 years who had recovered from COVID-19. CDR3 residues: CASSFALASSGELFF. CDR3 nucleotides: TGTGCCAGCAGCTTCGCTCTAGCGTCGTCCGGGGAGCTGTTTTTT.